This passage covers 29 T cell receptor beta chains from one sample sequenced in a study of T cell responses to AZD1222 COVID-19 vaccine (dated by TCRdb to the early 2020s). The library was produced with the immunoSEQ multiplex PCR assay. TCRdb re-hosts the immuneACCESS table, in-frame sequences only. Its copies lack some clones; in the studies checked, an unresolved V gene accounts for under half of them, and the cause for the rest is not known. This sample is represented by fewer than 180,000 clones; 92% of them were singletons. The top ten clonotypes cover more than 3% of the sample. Reading the label with the study, this specimen's time point is: about 28 days (+/-7) after the second vaccine dose. Sample: peripheral blood, taken 28 days after the second AZD1222 dose. These receptors all come from an adult who received the AZD1222 COVID-19 vaccine.

The chain uses TRBV9 and TRBJ1-2; D unclear. Trimming pared 4 bases from V and 5 bases from J, leaving 18 bases between. The V gene's germline CDR1 is SGDLS and CDR2 YYNGEE. The CDR3 extends over 15 amino acids. The CDR3 DNA follows: TGTGCCAGCAGCTCTAGAGAGGTTGGATCTTATGGCTACACCTTC. Translation: CASSSREVGSYGYTF. The variable domain in full, with the rest retrieved from reference TRBV9 and TRBJ1-2, is DSGVTQTPKHLITATGQRVTLRCSPRSGDLSVYWYQQSLDQGLQFLIQYYNGEERAKGNILERFSAQQFPDLHSELNLSSLELGDSALYFCASSSREVGSYGYTFGSGTRLTVV.

V usage is TRBV19 and J usage is TRBJ1-1, with D possibly being TRBD1 (6 bases). Trimming shortened V by 4 bases and J by 5 bases, and 17 bases separated the two germline ends. Germline V gene lookup returns CDR1 LNHDA and CDR2 SQIVND (reference sequence). This CDR3 contains 15 residues. The CDR3 sequence: CASSRSSGRGTEAFF. As DNA, the CDR3 is TGTGCCAGTAGTAGGAGTTCAGGGAGGGGGACTGAAGCTTTCTTT.

This chain joins TRBV24-1 and TRBJ2-5; 7 bases line up with TRBD2. Looked up from germline, CDR1 is KGHDR and CDR2 is SFDVKD. The trim removed 2 bases at V and 2 bases at J, leaving 10 bases unmatched. The length of the CDR3 is 17 residues. CDR3 residues: CATSDYSGGTYQETQYF. The CDR3 bases are TGTGCCACCAGTGATTATTCGGGAGGAACATATCAAGAGACCCAGTACTTC.

This clone has a single count. The chain uses TRBV3-1 (or the pseudogene TRBV3-2) and TRBJ1-1, with D uncertain. The CDR3 sequence is 14 residues long. V lost 0 bases to trimming and J lost 5 bases, with 10 bases between them. Per the germline V gene, CDR1 is LGHDT and CDR2 is YNNKEL (reference sequence). In nucleotides, the CDR3 is TGTGCCAGCAGCCAAGACAACTCTGGGACTGAAGCTTTCTTT. This codes for CASSQDNSGTEAFF.

The chain recombines TRBV15 with TRBJ1-1, with D possibly being TRBD1 (5 bases). CDR3 size: 15 residues. The V end lost 3 bases, the J end lost 4 bases, and 15 bases lay between the germline ends. Germline-derived CDR1 and CDR2 are LNHNV and YYDKDF (reference sequence). In DNA form, the CDR3 reads TGTGCCACCAGCAGTCACGACAGCATCCGCACTGAAGCTTTCTTT. This translates into CATSSHDSIRTEAFF.

The V call is TRBV30, the J call TRBJ1-1; D call uncertain. CDR1 and CDR2 (germline): GTSNPN, SVGIG (reference sequence). This CDR3 has 14 residues. V lost 2 bases and J lost 4, with 14 bases in between. The CDR3, as DNA: TGTGCCTGGAGTTCCTTCCTCAAGGGCACTGAAGCTTTCTTT. Its translation is CAWSSFLKGTEAFF.

V usage is TRBV6-2 or TRBV6-3 and J usage is TRBJ2-5; maybe TRBD1 (6 bases). Germline values: CDR1 MNHEY, CDR2 SVGEGT. This CDR3 spans 13 amino acids. V was trimmed by 4 bases and J by 7 bases, leaving 13 bases between them. The CDR3 region has the DNA TGTGCCAGCAGTTCGACAGGACGGGGGACCCAGTACTTC. Translating it yields CASSSTGRGTQYF.

The chain is built from TRBV6-2 or TRBV6-3 and TRBJ2-7, with 12 bases lining up with TRBD2. Unmatched junction bases numbered 7, after V lost 6 bases and J lost 1 base. Germline CDR1 is MNHEY and CDR2 is SVGEGT. The CDR3 runs 16 residues. CDR3 sequence (DNA): TGTGCCAGCAGCATCGGACTAGCGGGAAGGTCCTACGAGCAGTACTTC. Protein product: CASSIGLAGRSYEQYF.

The chain couples TRBV4-1 to TRBJ2-1, with TRBD1 as a possible D gene (6 bases). V was trimmed by 4 bases and J by 12 bases, leaving 19 bases between them. The CDR3 loop spans 14 amino acids. Germline CDR1 is MGHRA and CDR2 is YSYEKL. The CDR3 sequence: CASSPSGAGRVQFF. CDR3 in DNA: TGCGCCAGCAGCCCCTCAGGGGCAGGGCGGGTGCAGTTCTTC.

This clone was counted between two and nine times. The chain carries TRBV7-8 and TRBJ1-4; 8 nucleotides agree with TRBD1. This CDR3 region has 15 residues. Germline V lookup: CDR1 SGHVS, CDR2 FQNEAQ. Unmatched junction bases numbered 9, after V lost 5 bases and J lost 7 bases. CDR3 loop: CASSHRTGRGEKLFF. CDR3 nucleotides: TGTGCCAGCAGCCATCGGACAGGGAGGGGTGAAAAACTGTTTTTT.

The rearrangement joins TRBV19 to TRBJ1-5; D gene unclear. The CDR3 consists of 15 residues. In germline, CDR1 is LNHDA, CDR2 SQIVND (reference sequence). V shed 2 bases and J shed 3 bases, with 11 bases lying between them. The CDR3 loop reads CASSIYREFNQPQHF. Here the CDR3 DNA reads TGTGCCAGTAGTATATACCGGGAGTTCAATCAGCCCCAGCATTTT.

The chain recombines TRBV2 with TRBJ1-6, with 7 nucleotides matching TRBD1. V dropped 11 bases and J dropped 2; count of bases not matched to a gene: 6. The CDR3 covers 14 residues. Germline V CDR1 and CDR2: SNHLY, FYNNEI. The CDR3 DNA reads TGTGCCTCCCGACAGGGACCCTATAATTCACCCCTCCACTTT. As protein: CASRQGPYNSPLHF.

The chain joins TRBV28 to TRBJ2-1; D possibly matches TRBD1 or TRBD2 (5 bases each). CDR1 MDHEN and CDR2 SYDVKM come from the germline V gene. CDR3 length: 13 amino acids. Trimming pared 6 bases from V and 2 bases from J, leaving 8 bases between. CDR3 sequence (DNA): TGTGCCAGCAGAAGGGACGCCTACAATGAGCAGTTCTTC. Translated, it gives CASRRDAYNEQFF.

The chain carries TRBV19 and TRBJ1-5, with 7 bases lining up with TRBD1. V trimming: 1 base; J trimming: 0 bases; junction bases outside the gene matches: 12. The CDR3 is made up of 19 amino acids. Germline V gene sequence: CDR1 LNHDA, CDR2 SQIVND (reference sequence). CDR3 sequence: CASSIAWRGLYISNQPQHF. The CDR3 coding sequence is TGTGCCAGTAGTATAGCCTGGAGGGGGCTGTATATTAGCAATCAGCCCCAGCATTTT.

This sequence joins TRBV28 and TRBJ2-3; D gene unclear. This CDR3 has 13 amino acids. V lost 8 bases, J lost 5 bases, and 14 bases lay in between. Germline values: CDR1 MDHEN, CDR2 SYDVKM. CDR3 loop: CASAVFQEDTQYF. As DNA, the CDR3 is TGTGCCAGCGCCGTTTTTCAGGAAGATACGCAGTATTTT.

The chain couples TRBV5-1 to TRBJ2-1; TRBD2 agrees at 8 bases. The ends lost 5 bases at V and 1 base at J; junction bases unmatched: 8. CDR1 and CDR2 (germline): SGHRS, YFSETQ. This CDR3 has 16 amino acids. CDR3 nucleotide sequence: TGCGCCAGCAGACCCCTAGCGGGCAGGTCCTACAATGAGCAGTTCTTC. Translating gives CASRPLAGRSYNEQFF.

V usage is TRBV5-1 and J usage is TRBJ2-5; 7 positions agree with TRBD2. CDR3 length: 14 amino acids. Trimming took 4 bases from V and 2 from J; bases not matched to a gene: 5. Germline values: CDR1 SGHRS, CDR2 YFSETQ. The CDR3 DNA follows: TGCGCCAGCAGCCCGGGGGGACCACAAGAGACCCAGTACTTC. Its protein is CASSPGGPQETQYF.

This chain joins TRBV5-4 and TRBJ2-7; 15 positions agree with TRBD2. Germline CDR1 SGHNT, CDR2 YYREEE (reference sequence). CDR3 length equals 14 residues. J gave up 7 bases and V 2 bases, and 1 base lay outside the gene matches. CDR3 sequence reads: CASSFGTSGGEQYF. For the CDR3, the DNA is TGTGCCAGCAGCTTCGGGACTAGCGGGGGGGAGCAGTACTTC.

The chain carries TRBV9 and TRBJ2-7; TRBD1 aligns across 9 bases. The CDR3 consists of 14 residues. The germline V gene has CDR1 SGDLS and CDR2 YYNGEE. The trim removed 0 bases at V and 5 bases at J, leaving 3 bases unmatched. This CDR3 reads CASSVAGQGNEQYF. The CDR3 bases are TGTGCCAGCAGCGTAGCGGGACAGGGAAACGAGCAGTACTTC.

V and J are TRBV4-1 and TRBJ2-7, with 7 bases aligning to TRBD1. The CDR3 length is 16 residues. Germline V gene lookup returns CDR1 MGHRA and CDR2 YSYEKL. V shed 1 base and J 2 bases; nucleotides not matched to a gene: 8. The CDR3 here is CASSQGQGQTTYEQYF. The CDR3 DNA follows: TGCGCCAGCAGCCAAGGGCAGGGACAGACAACCTACGAGCAGTACTTC.

This chain connects TRBV5-1 to TRBJ2-5; the D is unclear. Germline loops: CDR1 SGHRS, CDR2 YFSETQ. Trimming left V 5 bases short and J 1 base short, with 9 bases between. This CDR3 has 13 residues. In DNA, the CDR3 is TGCGCCAGCAGTGGTAACAGCCAAGAGACCCAGTACTTC. Translating gives CASSGNSQETQYF.

This clone was detected once. The rearrangement joins TRBV20-1 to TRBJ2-6; no reliable D call. V shed 3 bases and J shed 0 bases, with 12 bases lying between them. Germline loops: CDR1 DFQATT, CDR2 SNEGSKA (reference sequence). There are 16 residues in the CDR3. CDR3 nucleotides: TGCAGTGCTAGTGCGCAGTTGAGCTCTGGGGCCAACGTCCTGACTTTC. Translated: CSASAQLSSGANVLTF.

The genes are TRBV5-6 and TRBJ2-7; D possibly uses TRBD1 or TRBD2 (5 bases each). Trimming stripped 0 bases from V and 4 bases from J, with 11 bases between. This CDR3 is 14 amino acids long. In germline, CDR1 is SGHDT, CDR2 YYEEEE. In nucleotides, the CDR3 is TGTGCCAGCAGCTTGGTGCAGGGAGTGTACGAGCAGTACTTC. Encoded protein: CASSLVQGVYEQYF. The complete variable domain, with remaining parts taken from reference TRBV5-6 and TRBJ2-7, reads DAGVTQSPTHLIKTRGQQVTLRCSPKSGHDTVSWYQQALGQGPQFIFQYYEEEERQRGNFPDRFSGHQFPNYSSELNVNALLLGDSALYLCASSLVQGVYEQYFGPGTRLTVT.

The genes are TRBV2 and TRBJ2-3, with D possibly being TRBD1 (6 bases). Between the trimmed V and J ends, which lost 8 bases and 2 bases, there was a span of 8 bases. The CDR3 is 12 amino acids. Germline CDR1 reads SNHLY; CDR2 reads FYNNEI. The CDR3 reads CASRTATDTQYF. CDR3 nucleotide sequence: TGTGCCAGCCGGACAGCCACAGATACGCAGTATTTT.

The sample holds a few counts of this clone. The V call is TRBV19, the J call TRBJ1-5, with no clear D. Germline assignment: CDR1 LNHDA and CDR2 SQIVND (reference sequence). Trimming removed 6 bases at V and 0 bases at J, with 3 bases between. The CDR3 contains 12 residues. CDR3 region: CASRHSNQPQHF. Written as DNA, the CDR3 is TGTGCCAGTAGGCATAGCAATCAGCCCCAGCATTTT.

The chain has TRBV6-2 or TRBV6-3 and TRBJ2-1; 7 nucleotides agree with TRBD1. This CDR3 spans 17 amino acids. Germline assignment: CDR1 MNHEY and CDR2 SVGEGT. V lost 2 bases, J lost 8 bases, and 15 bases stayed unmatched. The CDR3 sequence is CASSYVQGVFLGDEQFF. CDR3 in DNA: TGTGCCAGCAGTTACGTTCAGGGGGTGTTTCTGGGGGATGAGCAGTTCTTC.

The chain has TRBV27 and TRBJ1-1; 10 nucleotides line up with TRBD1. The CDR3 sequence is 14 residues long. CDR1 and CDR2 (germline): MNHEY, SMNVEV (reference sequence). V was pared by 8 bases and J by 4 bases, with 7 bases of the junction left unmatched. For the CDR3, the DNA is TGTGCCAGCCGATCCGGACAGGGGGGCACTGAAGCTTTCTTT. It is translated as CASRSGQGGTEAFF.

V and J are TRBV7-2 and TRBJ2-7; D call uncertain. Germline V lookup: CDR1 SGHTA, CDR2 FQGNSA. Between the trimmed V and J ends, which lost 1 base and 3 bases, there was a span of 10 bases. The CDR3 has 14 residues. The CDR3 loop is CASSLDSARYEQYF. CDR3 in DNA: TGTGCCAGCAGCTTAGACTCGGCTCGCTACGAGCAGTACTTC.

CDR3 loop: CASSVRTGHGYTF. The CDR3 DNA follows: TGTGCCAGCAGTGTAAGGACAGGGCACGGCTACACCTTC. This rearrangement joins TRBV6-4 to TRBJ1-2, with 8 bases fitting TRBD1. Germline V gives CDR1 MRHNA, CDR2 SNTAGT. The V and J ends lost 4 bases and 8 bases, in that order; junction bases with no gene match: 6. The CDR3 is 13 amino acids.